The T cell receptor beta chain described here comes from a study of CD8+ T cells in alopecia areata. Sequencing templates came from extracted RNA that was reverse transcribed into cDNA. Generated by immunoSEQ multiplex PCR, the TCRdb table keeps only in-frame clones and is missing some. The profile shows about 160,000 clones, 65% of them singletons. The germline V gene has CDR1 SQVTM and CDR2 ANQGSEA. V lost 7 bases, J lost 1 base, and 7 bases lay in between. This CDR3 has 11 amino acids. Treatment denoted: oral pan-JAK inhibitor, 5-10 mg twice daily. Alopecia areata patients gave lesional scalp punch biopsies and peripheral blood samples.

This clonotype was obtained from a human donor with alopecia areata. The sample consisted of CD4+ T cells sorted from blood, taken at week 4, from a patient treated with tofacitinib. V is TRBV29-1 and J is TRBJ1-1; the D is unclear. CDR3 coding DNA: TGCAGCGCGGCGTCGAACACTGAAGCTTTCTTT. This gives the protein CSAASNTEAFF.